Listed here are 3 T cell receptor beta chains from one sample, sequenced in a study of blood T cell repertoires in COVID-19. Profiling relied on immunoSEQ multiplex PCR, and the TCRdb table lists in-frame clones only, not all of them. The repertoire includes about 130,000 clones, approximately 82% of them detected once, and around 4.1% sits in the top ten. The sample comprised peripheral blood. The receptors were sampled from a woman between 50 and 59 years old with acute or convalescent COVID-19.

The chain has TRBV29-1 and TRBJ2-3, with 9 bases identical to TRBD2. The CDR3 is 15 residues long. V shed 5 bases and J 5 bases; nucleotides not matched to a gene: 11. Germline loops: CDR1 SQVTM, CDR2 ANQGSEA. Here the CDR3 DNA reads TGCAGCGTTCATCGACAGCGGGGGGTTAAAGATACGCAGTATTTT. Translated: CSVHRQRGVKDTQYF.

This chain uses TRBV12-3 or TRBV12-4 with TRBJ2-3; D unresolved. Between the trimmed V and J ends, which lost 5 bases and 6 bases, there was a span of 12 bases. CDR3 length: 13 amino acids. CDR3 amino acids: CASSASNTDTQYF. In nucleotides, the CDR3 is TGTGCCAGCAGTGCGTCTAATACGGATACGCAGTATTTT.

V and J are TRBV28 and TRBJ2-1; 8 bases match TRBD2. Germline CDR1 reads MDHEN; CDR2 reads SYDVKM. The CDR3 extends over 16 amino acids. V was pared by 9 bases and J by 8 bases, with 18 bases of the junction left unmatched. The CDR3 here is CASPPPGLVIVDEQFF. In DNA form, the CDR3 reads TGTGCCAGTCCCCCACCGGGACTAGTAATCGTAGATGAGCAGTTCTTC.